This is a list of T cell receptor beta chains from one sample in a study of blood T cell repertoires in COVID-19. Method: immunoSEQ multiplex PCR; TCRdb's copy keeps in-frame clones and lacks some. This sample has 140,000 to 150,000 clones, with about 90% found just once. The sample consisted of peripheral blood. These receptors were collected from a man between 50 and 59 years old who had recovered from COVID-19. The CDR3 runs from the conserved cysteine through the conserved F or W. The size entry is marked missing in some rows and otherwise reads once, few, many or a size class.

few	TRBV27	CASSWGWDTEAFF
.	TRBV27	CASSQGRWNTEAFF
.	TRBV6-5	CASSRTEPYEQYF
.	TRBV28	CATGQGATYEQYF
.	TRBV7-2	CASSTGGASYNEQFF
once	TRBV25-1	CASSAAYEQYF
.	TRBV5-1	CASSLVSNYEQYF
.	TRBV6-5	CASTGSSGNTIYF
.	TRBV15	CATSRDSSGGYEQYF
.	TRBV30	CAWSRMGGSNQPQHF
.	TRBV27	CASRPYVRLAGGHSDLNEQFF
.	TRBV9	CASSVASTFHGYTF
.	TRBV19	CASRMTGSYEQYF
.	TRBV9	CASSAGLAGVEQFF
few	TRBV5-6	CASSWTGGNSPLHF
.	TRBV5-1	CASSPDGGIGNQPQHF
.	TRBV27	CASSLLQGREKLFF
.	TRBV9	CASSAGTSGGQSQETQYF
.	TRBV12-5	CASGLVGSGGAYEQYF
.	TRBV6-2/TRBV6-3	CASSDQSTGLDEQYF
few	TRBV19	CASRGQGNTEAFF
.	TRBV6-4	CASSNRDSGANVLTF
.	TRBV6-5	CASSFNRGYGYTF
.	TRBV12-3/TRBV12-4	CASRLTTEAFF
.	TRBV4-3	CASRALGGGNEKLFF
once	TRBV10-1	CASSEGNSGWETQYF
.	TRBV6-5	CASSRDRDSNQPQHF
once	TRBV24-1	CATSDPGTGGAYNSPLHF
.	TRBV5-5	CASSLSPADTQYF
once	TRBV18	CASSPRTSGDGYNEQFF
.	TRBV10-1	CASSVTDTQYF
once	TRBV7-2	CASSLADRGPPNTGELFF
.	TRBV4-1	CASSQESEQAEAFF
.	TRBV7-2	CASSLVAAPSTDTQYF
.	TRBV2	CASRGGPAYEQYF
few	TRBV7-2	CASSPRTGRDTEAFF
.	TRBV13	CASSFSPSGVDTQYF
.	TRBV7-4	CASSKRTAATQETQYF
.	TRBV19	CASSKSSANTGELFF
.	TRBV19	CASSPRDSPGHTEAFF
.	TRBV9	CASSAGGYEQYF
.	TRBV30	CAWNQGGGGYTF
.	TRBV11-2	CASSLDTGASTDTQYF